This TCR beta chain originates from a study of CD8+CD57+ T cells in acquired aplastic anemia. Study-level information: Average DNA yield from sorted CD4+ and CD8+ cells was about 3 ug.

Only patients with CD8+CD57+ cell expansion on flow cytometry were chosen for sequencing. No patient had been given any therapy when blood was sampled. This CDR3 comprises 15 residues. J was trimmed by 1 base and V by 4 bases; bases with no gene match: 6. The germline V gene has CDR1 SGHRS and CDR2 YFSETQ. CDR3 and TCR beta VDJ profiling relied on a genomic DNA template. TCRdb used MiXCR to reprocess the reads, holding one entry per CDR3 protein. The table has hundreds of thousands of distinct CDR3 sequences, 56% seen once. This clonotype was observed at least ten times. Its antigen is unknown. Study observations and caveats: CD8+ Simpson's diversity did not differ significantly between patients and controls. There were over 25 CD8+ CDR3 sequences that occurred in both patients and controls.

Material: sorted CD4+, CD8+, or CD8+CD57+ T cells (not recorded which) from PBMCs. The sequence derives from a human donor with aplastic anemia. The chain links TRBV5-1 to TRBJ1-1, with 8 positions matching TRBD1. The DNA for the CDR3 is TGCGCCAGCAGCACGACAGGGGTACGGAACACTGAAGCTTTCTTT. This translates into CASSTTGVRNTEAFF.